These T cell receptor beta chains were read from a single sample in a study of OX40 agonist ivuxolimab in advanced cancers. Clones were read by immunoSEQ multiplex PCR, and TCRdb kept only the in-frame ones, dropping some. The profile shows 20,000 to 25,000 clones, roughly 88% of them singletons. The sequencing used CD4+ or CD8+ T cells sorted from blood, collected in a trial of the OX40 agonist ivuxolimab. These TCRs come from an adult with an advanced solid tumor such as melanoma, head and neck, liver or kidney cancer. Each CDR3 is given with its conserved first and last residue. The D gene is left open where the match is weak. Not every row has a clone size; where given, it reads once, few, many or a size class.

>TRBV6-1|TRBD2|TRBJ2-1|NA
CASSEVAGLVYNEQFF
TGTGCCAGCAGTGAAGTAGCGGGACTAGTCTACAATGAGCAGTTCTTC
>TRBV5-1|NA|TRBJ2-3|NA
CASSPGLDPDTQYF
TGCGCCAGCAGCCCCGGACTGGACCCAGATACGCAGTATTTT
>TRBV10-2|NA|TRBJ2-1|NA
CASSEVGVWSSYNEQFF
TGCGCCAGCAGTGAGGTCGGTGTTTGGAGCTCCTACAATGAGCAGTTCTTC
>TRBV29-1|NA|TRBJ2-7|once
CSVEDHSYEQYF
TGCAGCGTTGAAGATCACTCCTACGAGCAGTACTTC
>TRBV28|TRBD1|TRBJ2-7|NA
CASSRGTESREQYF
TGTGCCAGCAGTCGTGGGACAGAGTCGCGCGAGCAGTACTTC
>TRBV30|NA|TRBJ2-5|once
CAWTGSDEETQYF
TGTGCCTGGACGGGTAGCGATGAGGAGACCCAGTACTTC
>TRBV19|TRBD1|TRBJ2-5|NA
CASSTGGAGETQYF
TGTGCCAGTAGTACAGGGGGCGCTGGGGAGACCCAGTACTTC
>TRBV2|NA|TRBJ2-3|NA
CASPAEDTDTQYF
TGTGCCAGCCCGGCGGAGGACACAGATACGCAGTATTTT
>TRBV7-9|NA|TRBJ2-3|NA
CASSLSSGDTQYF
TGTGCCAGCAGCTTATCAAGTGGAGATACGCAGTATTTT
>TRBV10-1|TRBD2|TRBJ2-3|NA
CASSDTSGIVGDTQYF
TGCGCCAGCAGTGATACTAGCGGGATAGTCGGAGATACGCAGTATTTT
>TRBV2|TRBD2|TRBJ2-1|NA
CASSQVPSGAYNEQFF
TGTGCCAGCAGCCAAGTCCCTAGCGGAGCCTACAATGAGCAGTTCTTC
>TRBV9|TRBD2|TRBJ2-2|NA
CASSPGGRETGELFF
TGTGCCAGCAGCCCTGGGGGGAGGGAGACCGGGGAGCTGTTTTTT